This TCR beta chain was obtained from a study of blood T cells in healthy people across ages (dated by TCRdb to the mid-2010s). Regarding the complete study: In model experiments, template switching captured about one uniquely barcoded TCR beta cDNA molecule for every two T cells. Two additional independent replicas of 1 million unique cDNA reads from the same blood draw were analyzed for two donors (one aged 18 to 29 and one aged 80 or older). Using deep sequencing normalized with unique cDNA molecular identifiers, the study measured how TCR beta repertoire diversity changes with age. Donors were grouped into four age groups: young (average about 15 years), middle-aged (roughly 40), aged (around 56) and long-lived (about 89). Donors of different ages were randomly distributed across sequencing lanes to avoid experimental bias. The study at large found these results: Compared with the aged group, the long-lived group had more naive CD4+ T cells, fewer expanded clones and increased TCR diversity, a pattern suggesting age selection. A strong correlation was found between observed TCR beta diversity and the percentage of naive T cells measured by flow cytometry. Donor CMV infection status was unknown, potentially confounding age-related changes in expanded clonotypes. Observed TCR beta diversity per million T cells fell roughly linearly with age, and a significant reduction was already apparent by age roughly 40. Bulk unsorted PBMC profiling prevented conclusive comparison of naive and antigen-experienced compartments. Estimates of total diversity based on one million sequenced T cells were regarded as lower bounds and as underestimates.

Libraries came from 5' RACE. Sequencing took place on an Illumina HiSeq 2500. The second PCR ran for roughly 7 to 12 cycles and used a J-beta primer mix along with a sample-barcoded 5' primer. Each TCR beta cDNA molecule received a unique molecular identifier from a template-switch 5' adaptor carrying 12 random nucleotides. Each sample yielded at least 2.5 million CDR3-containing paired-end reads. First-strand cDNA synthesis was performed from all RNA using the Mint cDNA synthesis kit, with priming by a TRBC-specific oligonucleotide. After uracil-DNA glycosylase treatment, a first 18-cycle PCR used universal primers M1SS and BC2_uni_R on all cDNA. Regarding the original processing steps: For normalization, 1 million high-quality reads, each with a distinct molecular identifier, were randomly selected from each sample. Reads sharing molecular identifiers were discarded rather than binned into consensus sequences. MiTCR, with a Q25 quality threshold and the strictest error-elimination algorithm, was used for CDR3 identification, clonotype clustering and error correction. Lower-bound total TCR beta diversity was estimated with a nonparametric unseen species model using Euler transformation. Through fastp at Q25 and MiXCR, TCRdb rebuilt clones from the public reads, retaining in-frame beta chains. CDR3 protein duplicates are merged, each entry listing the most common genes and DNA. It is TCRdb's table, rather than the study itself, that gives the V and J calls and clone size. In this sample the table shows 600,000 to 800,000 distinct CDR3 sequences, under 25% of which occur a single time. Roughly 3.7% of the sample goes to the ten largest clones.

The approximately 39 donors, aged 6 to 90 years, were systemically healthy Caucasian individuals from Russia. About 9.6 milliliters of peripheral blood were collected from each donor into EDTA-treated Vacutainer tubes. PBMCs were isolated by Ficoll-Paque density-gradient centrifugation, with at least 7 million obtained per sample. Total RNA was extracted from PBMCs with Trizol reagent, with at least 5.5 micrograms obtained per sample. The percentages of naive CD45RAhigh/CD27high T cells were determined by flow cytometry on a PBMC aliquot from every donor. This clonotype was detected a few times. The antigen this receptor binds is unknown. No much larger clone is present one base from it, and per-base qualities are unavailable. CDR1 SGDLS and CDR2 YYNGEE are derived from the germline V gene. Relative to germline, V is missing 4 bases and J is missing 6 bases, with 12 bases of the junction outside any gene match. There are 16 amino acids in the CDR3, from cysteine to phenylalanine inclusive. Only the CDR3 part of the read is kept: 48 bases, read in frame from the first base.

This receptor was taken from a man between 70 and 80 years old in good health. Sequencing used blood. The receptor chain draws on TRBV9 and TRBJ2-2; TRBD1 matches 7 bases in the middle. The sequence in DNA is TGTGCCAGCAGCCCCCGGGACAGTGGGCCGGCCGGGGAGCTGTTTTTT. Translated, this gives CASSPRDSGPAGELFF.